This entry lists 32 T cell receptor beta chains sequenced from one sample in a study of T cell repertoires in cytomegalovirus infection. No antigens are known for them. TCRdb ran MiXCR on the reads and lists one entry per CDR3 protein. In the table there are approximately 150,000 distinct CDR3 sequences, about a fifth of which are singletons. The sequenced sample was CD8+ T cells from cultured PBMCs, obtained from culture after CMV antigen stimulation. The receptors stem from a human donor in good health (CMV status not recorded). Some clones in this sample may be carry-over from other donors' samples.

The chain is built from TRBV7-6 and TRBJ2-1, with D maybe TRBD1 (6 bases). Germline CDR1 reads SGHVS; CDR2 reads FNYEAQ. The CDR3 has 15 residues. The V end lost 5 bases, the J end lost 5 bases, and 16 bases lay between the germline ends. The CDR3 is CASSALQGRHNEQFF. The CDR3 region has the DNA TGTGCCAGCAGCGCCCTTCAGGGGCGGCACAATGAGCAGTTCTTC. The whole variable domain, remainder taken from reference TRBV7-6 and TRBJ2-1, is GAGVSQSPRYKVTKRGQDVALRCDPISGHVSLYWYRQALGQGPEFLTYFNYEAQQDKSGLPNDRFSAERPEGSISTLTIQRTEQRDSAMYRCASSALQGRHNEQFFGPGTRLTVL.

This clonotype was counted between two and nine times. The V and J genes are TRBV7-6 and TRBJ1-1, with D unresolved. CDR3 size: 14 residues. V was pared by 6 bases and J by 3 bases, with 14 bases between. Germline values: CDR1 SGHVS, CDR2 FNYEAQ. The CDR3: CASRSGAWDTEAFF. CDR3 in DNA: TGTGCCAGCAGATCGGGTGCCTGGGACACTGAAGCTTTCTTT.

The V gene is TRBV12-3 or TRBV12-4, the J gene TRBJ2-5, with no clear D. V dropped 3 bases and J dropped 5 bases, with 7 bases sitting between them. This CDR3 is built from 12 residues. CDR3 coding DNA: TGTGCCAGCAGTTTTCCCCCCGAGACCCAGTACTTC. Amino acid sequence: CASSFPPETQYF.

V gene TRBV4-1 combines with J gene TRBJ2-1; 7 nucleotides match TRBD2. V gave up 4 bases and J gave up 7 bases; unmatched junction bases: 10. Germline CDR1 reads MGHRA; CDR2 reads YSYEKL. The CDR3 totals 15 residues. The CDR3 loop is CASSPRDGGKNEQFF. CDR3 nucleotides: TGCGCCAGCAGCCCGCGCGACGGGGGGAAGAATGAGCAGTTCTTC.

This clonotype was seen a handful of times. CDR3 loop: CASSIGFTGTGAEQYF. DNA of the CDR3: TGTGCCAGTAGTATAGGCTTTACCGGGACAGGGGCCGAGCAGTACTTC. V gene TRBV19 combines with J gene TRBJ2-7; 10 bases are shared with TRBD1. The trim removed 1 base at V and 6 bases at J, leaving 9 bases unmatched. CDR1 and CDR2 (germline): LNHDA, SQIVND (reference sequence). The CDR3 loop spans 16 amino acids.

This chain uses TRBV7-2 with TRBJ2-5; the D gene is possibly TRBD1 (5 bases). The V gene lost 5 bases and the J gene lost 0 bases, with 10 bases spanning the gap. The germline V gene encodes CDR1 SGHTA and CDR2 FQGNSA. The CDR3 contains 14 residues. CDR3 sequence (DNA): TGTGCCAGCAGCCCGCGACAGAACCAAGAGACCCAGTACTTC. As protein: CASSPRQNQETQYF.

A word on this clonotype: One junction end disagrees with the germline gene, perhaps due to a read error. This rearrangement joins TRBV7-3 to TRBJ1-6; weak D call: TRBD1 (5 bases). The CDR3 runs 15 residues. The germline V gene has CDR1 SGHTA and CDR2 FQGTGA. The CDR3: CAISLTGTSYSPLHF. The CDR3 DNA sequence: TGTGCCATCAGCTTAACCGGGACTTCATATTCACCCCTCCACTTT. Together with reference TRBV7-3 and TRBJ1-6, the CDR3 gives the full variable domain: GAGVSQTPSNKVTEKGKYVELRCDPISGHTALYWYRQSLGQGPEFLIYFQGTGAADDSGLPNDRFFAVRPEGSVSTLKIQRTERGDSAVYLCAISLTGTSYSPLHFGNGTRLTVT.

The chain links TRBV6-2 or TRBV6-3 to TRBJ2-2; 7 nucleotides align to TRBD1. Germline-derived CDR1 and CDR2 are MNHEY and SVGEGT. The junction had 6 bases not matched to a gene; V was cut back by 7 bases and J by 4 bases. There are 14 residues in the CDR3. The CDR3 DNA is TGTGCCAGCATAGGGGGCCGGAGCACCGGGGAGCTGTTTTTT. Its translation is CASIGGRSTGELFF.

The CDR3 DNA sequence: TGTGCCAGCAGCGCCCCCGGGACAGGGCCGTACGAGCAGTACTTC. Translation: CASSAPGTGPYEQYF. The chain has TRBV7-9 and TRBJ2-7, with TRBD1 matching over 9 bases. The junction had 9 bases not matched to a gene; V was cut back by 5 bases and J by 4 bases. The CDR3 length is 15 residues. Germline CDR1 is SEHNR and CDR2 is FQNEAQ (reference sequence). Drawing the rest from reference TRBV7-9 and TRBJ2-7, the complete variable domain is DTGVSQNPRHKITKRGQNVTFRCDPISEHNRLYWYRQTLGQGPEFLTYFQNEAQLEKSRLLSDRFSAERPKGSFSTLEIQRTEQGDSAMYLCASSAPGTGPYEQYFGPGTRLTVT.

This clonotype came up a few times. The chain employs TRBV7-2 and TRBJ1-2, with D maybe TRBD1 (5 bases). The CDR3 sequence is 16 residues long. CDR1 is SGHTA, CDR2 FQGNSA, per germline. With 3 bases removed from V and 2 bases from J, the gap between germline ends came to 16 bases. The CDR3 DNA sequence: TGTGCCAGCAGCTTGAACAAATGGGACCGAAACTATGGCTACACCTTC. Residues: CASSLNKWDRNYGYTF.

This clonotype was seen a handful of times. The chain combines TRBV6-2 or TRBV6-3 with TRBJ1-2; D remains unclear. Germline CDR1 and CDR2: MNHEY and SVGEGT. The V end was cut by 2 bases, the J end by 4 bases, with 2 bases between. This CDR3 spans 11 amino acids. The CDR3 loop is CASSYTYGYTF. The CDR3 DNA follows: TGTGCCAGCAGTTACACCTATGGCTACACCTTC.

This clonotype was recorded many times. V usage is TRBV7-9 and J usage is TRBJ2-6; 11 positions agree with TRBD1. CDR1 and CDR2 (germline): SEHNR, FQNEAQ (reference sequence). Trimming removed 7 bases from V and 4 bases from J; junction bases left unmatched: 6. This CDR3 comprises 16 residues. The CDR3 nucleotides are TGTGCCAGCACCCTGGACAGGGGGCGAGGGGCCAACGTCCTGACTTTC. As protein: CASTLDRGRGANVLTF. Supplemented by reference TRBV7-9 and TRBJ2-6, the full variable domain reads DTGVSQNPRHKITKRGQNVTFRCDPISEHNRLYWYRQTLGQGPEFLTYFQNEAQLEKSRLLSDRFSAERPKGSFSTLEIQRTEQGDSAMYLCASTLDRGRGANVLTFGAGSRLTVL.

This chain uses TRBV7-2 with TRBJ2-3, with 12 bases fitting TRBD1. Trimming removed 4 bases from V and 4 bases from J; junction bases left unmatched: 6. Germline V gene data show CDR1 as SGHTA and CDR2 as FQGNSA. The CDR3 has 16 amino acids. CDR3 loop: CASSYPGTGGADTQYF. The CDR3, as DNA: TGTGCCAGCAGCTACCCCGGGACAGGGGGCGCAGATACGCAGTATTTT.

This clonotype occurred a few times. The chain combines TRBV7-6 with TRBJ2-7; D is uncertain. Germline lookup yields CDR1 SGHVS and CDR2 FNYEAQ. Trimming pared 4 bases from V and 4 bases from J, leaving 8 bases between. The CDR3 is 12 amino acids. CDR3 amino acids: CASSSNIYEQYF. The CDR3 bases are TGTGCCAGCAGCTCCAACATTTACGAGCAGTACTTC.

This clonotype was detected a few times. The DNA for the CDR3 is TGTGCCATCAGTGGGGACTACACTGAAGCTTTCTTT. Translated: CAISGDYTEAFF. The J gene is TRBJ1-1, the V gene TRBV10-3; maybe TRBD1 (5 bases). Germline CDR1 and CDR2: ENHRY and SYGVKD. The CDR3 runs 12 residues. Deletions cut 4 bases from V and 3 bases from J, with 6 bases between.

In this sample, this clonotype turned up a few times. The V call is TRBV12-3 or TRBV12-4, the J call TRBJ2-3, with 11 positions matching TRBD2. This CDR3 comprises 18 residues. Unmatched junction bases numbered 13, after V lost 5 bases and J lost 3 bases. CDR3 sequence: CASSLPPSGGSTTDTQYF. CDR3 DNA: TGTGCCAGCAGTCTCCCCCCTAGCGGGGGGTCGACGACAGATACGCAGTATTTT.

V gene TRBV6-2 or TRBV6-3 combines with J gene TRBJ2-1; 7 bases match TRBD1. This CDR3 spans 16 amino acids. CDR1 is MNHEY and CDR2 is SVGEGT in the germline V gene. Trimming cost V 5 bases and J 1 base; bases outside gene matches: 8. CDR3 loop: CASSGEDRQSYNEQFF. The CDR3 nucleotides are TGTGCCAGCAGTGGAGAGGACAGGCAATCCTACAATGAGCAGTTCTTC.

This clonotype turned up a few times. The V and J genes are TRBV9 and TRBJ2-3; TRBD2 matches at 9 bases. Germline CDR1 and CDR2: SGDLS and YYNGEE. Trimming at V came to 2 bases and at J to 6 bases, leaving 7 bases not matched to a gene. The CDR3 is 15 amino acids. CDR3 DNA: TGTGCCAGCAGCGTCGGCGGGGGGGCCGCGGATACGCAGTATTTT. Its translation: CASSVGGGAADTQYF.

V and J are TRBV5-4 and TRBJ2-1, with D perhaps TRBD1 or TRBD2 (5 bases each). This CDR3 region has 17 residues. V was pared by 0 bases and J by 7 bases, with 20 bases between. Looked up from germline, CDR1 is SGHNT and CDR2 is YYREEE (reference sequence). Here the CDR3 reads CASSLDERGMYGNEQFF. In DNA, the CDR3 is TGTGCCAGCAGCTTGGATGAGAGGGGAATGTATGGGAATGAGCAGTTCTTC.

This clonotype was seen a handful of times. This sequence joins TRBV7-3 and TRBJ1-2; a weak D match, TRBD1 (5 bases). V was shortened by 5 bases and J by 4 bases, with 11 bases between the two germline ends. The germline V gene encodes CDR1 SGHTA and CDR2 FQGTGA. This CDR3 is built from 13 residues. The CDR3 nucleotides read TGTGCCAGCAGCCAGGGTCTGGGCTATGGCTACACCTTC. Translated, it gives CASSQGLGYGYTF.

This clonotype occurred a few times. CDR3 in amino acids: CATDTGVGYNEQFF. CDR3 bases: TGTGCCACCGATACAGGGGTCGGATACAATGAGCAGTTCTTC. This chain connects TRBV11-2 to TRBJ2-1, with 7 bases matching TRBD1. Germline CDR1 reads SGHAT; CDR2 reads FQNNGV. The CDR3 consists of 14 residues. The V and J ends lost 10 bases and 4 bases, in that order; junction bases with no gene match: 10.

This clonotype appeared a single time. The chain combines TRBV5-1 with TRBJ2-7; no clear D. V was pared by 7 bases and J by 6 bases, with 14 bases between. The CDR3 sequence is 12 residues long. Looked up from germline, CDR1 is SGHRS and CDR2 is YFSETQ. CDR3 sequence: CASPTRTGEQYF. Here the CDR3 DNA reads TGCGCCAGCCCTACCAGGACCGGCGAGCAGTACTTC.

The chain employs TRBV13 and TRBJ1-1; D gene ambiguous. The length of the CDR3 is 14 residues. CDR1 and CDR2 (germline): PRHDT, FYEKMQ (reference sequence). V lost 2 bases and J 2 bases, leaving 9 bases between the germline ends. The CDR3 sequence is CASSLRSTNTEAFF. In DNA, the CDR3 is TGTGCCAGCAGCTTAAGAAGTACTAACACTGAAGCTTTCTTT.

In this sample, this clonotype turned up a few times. As DNA, the CDR3 is TGTGCCAGCAGTTTGGGTTACTCCTACGAGCAGTACTTC. Protein sequence: CASSLGYSYEQYF. V is TRBV12-3 or TRBV12-4 and J is TRBJ2-7; D not resolved. The V gene lost 3 bases and the J gene lost 0 bases, with 6 bases spanning the gap. The CDR3 extends over 13 amino acids.

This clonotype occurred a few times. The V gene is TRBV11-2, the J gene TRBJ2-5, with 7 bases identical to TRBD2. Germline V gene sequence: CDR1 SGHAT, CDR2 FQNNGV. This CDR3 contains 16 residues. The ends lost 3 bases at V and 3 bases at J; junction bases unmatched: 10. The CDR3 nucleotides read TGTGCCAGCAGCTTTGGTCGGTGGGGGACTAAAGAGACCCAGTACTTC. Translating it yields CASSFGRWGTKETQYF.

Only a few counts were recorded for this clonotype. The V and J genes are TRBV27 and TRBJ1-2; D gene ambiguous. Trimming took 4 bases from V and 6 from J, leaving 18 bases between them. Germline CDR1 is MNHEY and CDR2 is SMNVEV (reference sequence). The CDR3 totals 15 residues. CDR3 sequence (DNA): TGTGCCAGCAGTTGGTCAGCGAACCCCAGAAATGGCTACACCTTC. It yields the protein CASSWSANPRNGYTF.

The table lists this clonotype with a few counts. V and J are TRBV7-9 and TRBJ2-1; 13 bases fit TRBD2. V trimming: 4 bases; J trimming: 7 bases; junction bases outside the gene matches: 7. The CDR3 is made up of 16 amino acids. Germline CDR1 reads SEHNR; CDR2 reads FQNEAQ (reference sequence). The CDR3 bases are TGTGCCAGCAGCTCGCGGACTAGCGGGGGCCGTAATGAGCAGTTCTTC. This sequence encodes CASSSRTSGGRNEQFF.

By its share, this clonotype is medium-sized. Here the CDR3 DNA reads TGCAGTGCTAGAGATCTCGGAGGACTAGCGTTGAGATCCCAAGAGACCCAGTACTTC. It encodes CSARDLGGLALRSQETQYF. This chain links TRBV20-1 with TRBJ2-5; 9 nucleotides line up with TRBD2. The CDR3 spans 19 residues. Per the germline V gene, CDR1 is DFQATT and CDR2 is SNEGSKA (reference sequence). The J segment lost 1 base and the V segment lost 0 bases, leaving 15 bases of the junction unmatched.

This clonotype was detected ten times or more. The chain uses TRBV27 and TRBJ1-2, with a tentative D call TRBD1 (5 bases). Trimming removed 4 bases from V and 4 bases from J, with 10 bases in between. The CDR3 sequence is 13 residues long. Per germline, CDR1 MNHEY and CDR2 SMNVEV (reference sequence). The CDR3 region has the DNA TGTGCCAGCAGTTCCCCAGGGTTCTATGGCTACACCTTC. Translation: CASSSPGFYGYTF.

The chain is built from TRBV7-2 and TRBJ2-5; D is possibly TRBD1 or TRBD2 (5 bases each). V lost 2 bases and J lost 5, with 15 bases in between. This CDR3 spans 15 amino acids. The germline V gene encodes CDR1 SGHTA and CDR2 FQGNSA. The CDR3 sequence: CASSLQVTWGETQYF. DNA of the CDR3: TGTGCCAGCAGCTTACAGGTCACGTGGGGGGAGACCCAGTACTTC.

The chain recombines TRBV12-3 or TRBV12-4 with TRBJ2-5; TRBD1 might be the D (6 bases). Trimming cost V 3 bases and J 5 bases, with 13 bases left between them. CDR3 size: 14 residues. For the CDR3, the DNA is TGTGCCAGCAGTTTGCAACAGGGCTTCGAGACCCAGTACTTC. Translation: CASSLQQGFETQYF.

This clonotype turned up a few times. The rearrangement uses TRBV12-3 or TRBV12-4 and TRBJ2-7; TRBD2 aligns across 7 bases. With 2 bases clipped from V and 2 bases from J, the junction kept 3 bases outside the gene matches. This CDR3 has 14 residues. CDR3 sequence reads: CASSLTSATYEQYF. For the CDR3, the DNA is TGTGCCAGCAGTTTAACTAGCGCTACCTACGAGCAGTACTTC.